These 21 T cell receptor beta chains were all obtained from the same sample, sequenced in a study of T cell responses to AZD1222 COVID-19 vaccine. Clones were sequenced by immunoSEQ multiplex PCR, and TCRdb holds only the in-frame ones, with some missing. The table lists about 85,000 clones, 85% of them singletons, with roughly 5% in the top ten. The material sequenced was peripheral blood, taken 28 days after the second AZD1222 dose. All receptors derive from an adult who received the AZD1222 COVID-19 vaccine.

The chain is built from TRBV28 and TRBJ2-1; TRBD2 matches at 13 bases. V lost 4 bases to trimming and J lost 15 bases; unmatched junction nucleotides: 3. Germline V lookup: CDR1 MDHEN, CDR2 SYDVKM. The CDR3 has 12 residues. The CDR3 is CASSSTSGRMFF. Written as DNA, the CDR3 is TGTGCCAGCAGTTCGACTAGCGGGAGGATGTTCTTC. Combining the CDR3 with reference TRBV28 and TRBJ2-1 gives the whole variable domain DVKVTQSSRYLVKRTGEKVFLECVQDMDHENMFWYRQDPGLGLRLIYFSYDVKMKEKGDIPEGYSVSREKKERFSLILESASTNQTSMYLCASSSTSGRMFFGPGTRLTVL.

The genes are TRBV6-4 and TRBJ2-1; 12 nucleotides agree with TRBD2. This CDR3 has 19 residues. Germline CDR1 MRHNA, CDR2 SNTAGT. V shed 2 bases and J 8 bases; nucleotides not matched to a gene: 16. The DNA for the CDR3 is TGTGCCAGCAGTGACGAAATAAAAGAACTAGCGGGAGGATCGGATGAGCAGTTCTTC. Translation: CASSDEIKELAGGSDEQFF.

The CDR3 is CASSSPDRGLVHEQYF. DNA of the CDR3: TGTGCCAGCAGCTCACCGGACAGGGGACTTGTCCACGAGCAGTACTTC. The chain combines TRBV5-5 with TRBJ2-7, with 9 nucleotides matching TRBD1. CDR3 length: 16 amino acids. Germline CDR1 and CDR2: SGHKS and YYEKEE (reference sequence). The J segment lost 5 bases and the V segment lost 3 bases, leaving 12 bases of the junction unmatched.

The rearrangement joins TRBV2 to TRBJ1-5; D is unresolved. The ends were cut back, 3 bases at V and 7 bases at J, with 16 bases in the middle. CDR1 SNHLY and CDR2 FYNNEI come from the germline V gene. This CDR3 is built from 15 residues. CDR3 in amino acids: CASSDLYAGGQPQHF. DNA of the CDR3: TGTGCCAGCAGTGACCTTTATGCAGGTGGGCAGCCCCAGCATTTT. The variable domain in full, with the rest retrieved from reference TRBV2 and TRBJ1-5, is EPEVTQTPSHQVTQMGQEVILRCVPISNHLYFYWYRQILGQKVEFLVSFYNNEISEKSEIFDDQFSVERPDGSNFTLKIRSTKLEDSAMYFCASSDLYAGGQPQHFGDGTRLSIL.

V gene TRBV30 combines with J gene TRBJ2-5; possibly TRBD2 for D (6 bases). This CDR3 is built from 15 residues. Trimming shortened V by 1 base and J by 5 bases, and 17 bases separated the two germline ends. The germline gives CDR1 GTSNPN, CDR2 SVGIG (reference sequence). CDR3 nucleotides: TGTGCCTGGAGTGGGCTTCGGACCCGGGGGGAGACCCAGTACTTC. Protein: CAWSGLRTRGETQYF. The variable domain in full, with the rest retrieved from reference TRBV30 and TRBJ2-5, is SQTIHQWPATLVQPVGSPLSLECTVEGTSNPNLYWYRQAAGRGLQLLFYSVGIGQISSEVPQNLSASRPQDRQFILSSKKLLLSDSGFYLCAWSGLRTRGETQYFGPGTRLLVL.

This rearrangement joins TRBV28 to TRBJ2-2; 8 nucleotides line up with TRBD2. The CDR3 extends over 14 amino acids. Germline trimming cut 10 bases from V and 0 bases from J; bases unmatched to any gene: 4. Per the germline V gene, CDR1 is MDHEN and CDR2 is SYDVKM. The CDR3 here is CAIRAGANTGELFF. The DNA for the CDR3 is TGTGCCATCAGAGCGGGAGCGAACACCGGGGAGCTGTTTTTT. The entire variable domain, with the rest obtained from reference TRBV28 and TRBJ2-2, is as follows: DVKVTQSSRYLVKRTGEKVFLECVQDMDHENMFWYRQDPGLGLRLIYFSYDVKMKEKGDIPEGYSVSREKKERFSLILESASTNQTSMYLCAIRAGANTGELFFGEGSRLTVL.

The chain carries TRBV11-3 and TRBJ2-1; TRBD2 is a possible D gene (6 bases). The germline gives CDR1 SGHNT, CDR2 YENEEA. V was pared by 5 bases and J by 7 bases, with 24 bases between. The CDR3 sequence is 17 residues long. The CDR3 loop reads CASSQFGGDLFKNEQFF. The CDR3 bases are TGTGCCAGCAGCCAGTTCGGGGGTGACCTTTTTAAGAATGAGCAGTTCTTC.

The J gene is TRBJ2-5, the V gene TRBV2; TRBD2 agrees at 7 bases. CDR1 and CDR2 from the germline V gene are SNHLY and FYNNEI. This CDR3 contains 13 residues. The V and J ends lost 4 bases and 4 bases, in that order; junction bases with no gene match: 3. CDR3 amino acids: CASSGGGPETQYF. The CDR3 bases are TGTGCCAGCAGTGGGGGGGGACCAGAGACCCAGTACTTC.

The chain combines TRBV27 with TRBJ2-7; possible D gene TRBD1, 6 bases. CDR3 length: 14 residues. The V gene's germline CDR1 is MNHEY and CDR2 SMNVEV (reference sequence). Trimming left V 5 bases short and J 2 bases short, with 13 bases between. The CDR3 here is CASSPIDRPYEQYF. The DNA of the CDR3 is TGTGCCAGCAGTCCAATCGACAGGCCCTACGAGCAGTACTTC.

The chain links TRBV6-6 to TRBJ1-5; D unresolved. Trimming cost V 2 bases and J 2 bases, with 10 bases left between them. This CDR3 has 15 residues. The germline V gene encodes CDR1 MNHNY and CDR2 SVGAGI (reference sequence). The CDR3 DNA follows: TGTGCCAGCAGTTACCACTCTATGGGCAATCAGCCCCAGCATTTT. It is translated as CASSYHSMGNQPQHF.

This clone was counted between two and nine times. This chain links TRBV7-2 with TRBJ1-2, with TRBD1 matching over 7 bases. This CDR3 contains 16 residues. Germline V gives CDR1 SGHTA, CDR2 FQGNSA. With 0 bases clipped from V and 5 bases from J, the junction kept 9 bases outside the gene matches. The CDR3 region has the DNA TGTGCCAGCAGCTTAGCAGGGGGACAGCAACCATATGGCTACACCTTC. It specifies CASSLAGGQQPYGYTF. Based on the CDR3 plus reference TRBV7-2 and TRBJ1-2, the full variable domain is GAGVSQSPSNKVTEKGKDVELRCDPISGHTALYWYRQSLGQGLEFLIYFQGNSAPDKSGLPSDRFSAERTGGSVSTLTIQRTQQEDSAVYLCASSLAGGQQPYGYTFGSGTRLTVV.

The V call is TRBV7-2, the J call TRBJ2-3, with TRBD2 matching 16 bases. The CDR3 loop spans 17 amino acids. The germline V gene has CDR1 SGHTA and CDR2 FQGNSA. After removal of 0 bases from V and 5 bases from J, the junction contained 2 bases not matched to a gene. CDR3 amino acids: CASSLAGLAGGQDTQYF. DNA of the CDR3: TGTGCCAGCAGCTTAGCGGGACTAGCGGGGGGGCAAGATACGCAGTATTTT.

J is TRBJ1-2 and V is TRBV10-3, with 7 bases identical to TRBD1. This CDR3 spans 14 amino acids. The trim removed 3 bases at V and 8 bases at J, leaving 9 bases unmatched. CDR1 is ENHRY, CDR2 SYGVKD, per germline. The CDR3 bases are TGTGCCATCAGTGATGGGACAGCGAACGGGGGCTACACCTTC. Its translation: CAISDGTANGGYTF.

The sample holds one count of this clone. The chain uses TRBV19 and TRBJ2-3; D may be TRBD1 or TRBD2 (5 bases each). This CDR3 comprises 16 residues. V lost 4 bases, J lost 6 bases, and 20 bases lay in between. Germline assignment: CDR1 LNHDA and CDR2 SQIVND (reference sequence). The CDR3 DNA sequence: TGTGCCAGTAGTAGTCAGTTGTGGGGACCCGCCGATACGCAGTATTTT. Amino acids: CASSSQLWGPADTQYF. Variable domain in full (rest from reference TRBV19 and TRBJ2-3): DGGITQSPKYLFRKEGQNVTLSCEQNLNHDAMYWYRQDPGQGLRLIYYSQIVNDFQKGDIAEGYSVSREKKESFPLTVTSAQKNPTAFYLCASSSQLWGPADTQYFGPGTRLTVL.

The chain recombines TRBV19 with TRBJ1-3; D is perhaps TRBD1 (6 bases). V gave up 8 bases and J gave up 4 bases, with 15 bases separating them. This CDR3 spans 14 amino acids. From germline, CDR1 is LNHDA and CDR2 SQIVND (reference sequence). The CDR3 region is CASERGGSGNTIYF. As DNA, the CDR3 is TGTGCCAGTGAGAGGGGGGGATCCGGAAACACCATATATTTT.

The chain is built from TRBV27 and TRBJ1-6; 7 bases are shared with TRBD1. There are 16 residues in the CDR3. Germline V CDR1 and CDR2: MNHEY, SMNVEV (reference sequence). Trimming removed 1 base from V and 7 bases from J; junction bases left unmatched: 7. The CDR3 reads CASSLWLRDRNSPLHF. CDR3 nucleotide sequence: TGTGCCAGCAGTTTATGGCTCCGGGACAGAAATTCACCCCTCCACTTT.

The V and J genes are TRBV6-5 and TRBJ1-2, with D hard to call. This CDR3 comprises 13 residues. V shed 5 bases and J shed 3 bases, with 10 bases lying between them. Germline CDR1 is MNHEY and CDR2 is SVGAGI. The chain's CDR3 is CASSKGDYYGYTF. The CDR3 DNA reads as TGTGCCAGCAGTAAGGGAGATTACTATGGCTACACCTTC.

The chain links TRBV14 to TRBJ2-2; D is possibly TRBD2 (6 bases). V lost 4 bases, J lost 7 bases, and 13 bases lay in between. The germline CDR1 and CDR2 sequences are SGHDN and FVKESK. CDR3 length equals 14 residues. In nucleotides, the CDR3 is TGTGCCAGCAGCCGACACCCGCGGGGCGGGGAGCTGTTTTTT. Translating it yields CASSRHPRGGELFF.

The J gene is TRBJ2-1, the V gene TRBV11-2, with D uncertain. Germline V gene data show CDR1 as SGHAT and CDR2 as FQNNGV. The CDR3 is 13 residues long. Trimming removed 3 bases from V and 8 bases from J, with 11 bases in between. The DNA of the CDR3 is TGTGCCAGCAGCTTGGACCGAGGTGATGAGCAGTTCTTC. Protein sequence: CASSLDRGDEQFF.

The chain couples TRBV29-1 to TRBJ1-2; the D is unclear. CDR1 is SQVTM and CDR2 is ANQGSEA in the germline V gene. The CDR3 covers 14 residues. Trimming pared 4 bases from V and 7 bases from J, leaving 19 bases between. The CDR3 DNA sequence: TGCAGCGTTGTTTTTTCTGGATCTTCCGGTGGCTACACCTTC. It yields the protein CSVVFSGSSGGYTF.

The chain links TRBV5-6 to TRBJ2-3, with D possibly being TRBD2 (6 bases). The CDR3 has 15 residues. Germline assignment: CDR1 SGHDT and CDR2 YYEEEE. V was trimmed by 4 bases and J by 2 bases, leaving 14 bases between them. This CDR3 reads CASSTGTSYTDTQYF. The DNA for the CDR3 is TGTGCCAGCAGCACCGGGACTTCCTACACAGATACGCAGTATTTT.